This is a list of T cell receptor beta chains from one sample in a study of blood T cell repertoires in COVID-19. Assay used: immunoSEQ multiplex PCR; TCRdb lists only in-frame clones, some missing. The repertoire includes 200,000 to 250,000 clones, 65% to 90% of them detected once, and 4.5% to 6% sits in the top ten. Sequencing was carried out using peripheral blood. The source is a woman aged 80 or over with active or convalescent COVID-19. CDR3s include the opening cysteine and the closing phenylalanine or tryptophan. Each record gives: D gene, J gene, V gene, clone size, CDR3 DNA, CDR3 protein. The D gene is left open where the match is weak. Expanded clones get a size class; other rows say once, few or many, or leave the size out.

D gene: .
J gene: TRBJ2-5
V gene: TRBV2
clone size: .
CDR3 DNA: TGTGCCAGCAGTGGGTGGTCGGAGGGGGAGACCCAGTACTTC
CDR3 protein: CASSGWSEGETQYF

D gene: TRBD1
J gene: TRBJ2-7
V gene: TRBV6-5
clone size: .
CDR3 DNA: TGTGCCAGCAGCGACAGGGTTGTGCGTTCCTACGAGCAGTACTTC
CDR3 protein: CASSDRVVRSYEQYF

D gene: .
J gene: TRBJ2-4
V gene: TRBV27
clone size: .
CDR3 DNA: TGTGCCAGCAGTTTAGACAGTCTAGCCAAAAACATTCAGTACTTC
CDR3 protein: CASSLDSLAKNIQYF

D gene: .
J gene: TRBJ2-2
V gene: TRBV28
clone size: .
CDR3 DNA: TGTGCCAGCAGTTTAGGTCTAAGGGGGGGCTCCGGGGAGCTGTTTTTT
CDR3 protein: CASSLGLRGGSGELFF

D gene: .
J gene: TRBJ2-2
V gene: TRBV5-1
clone size: .
CDR3 DNA: TGCGCCAGCAGCACGGGACATATTAACACCGGGGAGCTGTTTTTT
CDR3 protein: CASSTGHINTGELFF

D gene: .
J gene: TRBJ1-5
V gene: TRBV19
clone size: .
CDR3 DNA: TGTGCCAGTAGTATAGCTCCGAACGGTCAGCCCCAGCATTTT
CDR3 protein: CASSIAPNGQPQHF

D gene: .
J gene: TRBJ1-2
V gene: TRBV5-1
clone size: .
CDR3 DNA: TGCGCCAGCAGCTTGGGCGGGGTTCAGGACTATGGCTACACCTTC
CDR3 protein: CASSLGGVQDYGYTF

D gene: .
J gene: TRBJ1-1
V gene: TRBV5-1
clone size: .
CDR3 DNA: TGCGCCAGCAGCGCCGCGACAATGTTGAACACTGAAGCTTTCTTT
CDR3 protein: CASSAATMLNTEAFF

D gene: TRBD1
J gene: TRBJ2-3
V gene: TRBV4-2
clone size: .
CDR3 DNA: TGTGCCAGCAGCCAGAACGGACAGGGAAGCACAGATACGCAGTATTTT
CDR3 protein: CASSQNGQGSTDTQYF

D gene: .
J gene: TRBJ1-1
V gene: TRBV28
clone size: .
CDR3 DNA: TGTGCCAGCAGTTTATCTGGGGGGACGAGGGAAGCTTTCTTT
CDR3 protein: CASSLSGGTREAFF

D gene: TRBD1
J gene: TRBJ1-2
V gene: TRBV5-6
clone size: .
CDR3 DNA: TGTGCCAGCAGCTTGCCTACAGGGGGAGGAGGCTACACCTTC
CDR3 protein: CASSLPTGGGGYTF

D gene: .
J gene: TRBJ2-1
V gene: TRBV29-1
clone size: .
CDR3 DNA: TGCAGCGTCCTAATGCCAGGGGATGAGCAGTTCTTC
CDR3 protein: CSVLMPGDEQFF

D gene: TRBD1
J gene: TRBJ1-6
V gene: TRBV28
clone size: .
CDR3 DNA: TGTGCCAGCAATGGGGACAGGGTAAATTCACCCCTCCACTTT
CDR3 protein: CASNGDRVNSPLHF

D gene: .
J gene: TRBJ1-6
V gene: TRBV28
clone size: .
CDR3 DNA: TGTGCCAGCAGTTTGGCAGGGGTCGACAATTCACCCCTCCACTTT
CDR3 protein: CASSLAGVDNSPLHF

D gene: TRBD1
J gene: TRBJ1-2
V gene: TRBV6-1
clone size: few
CDR3 DNA: TGTGCCAGCAGTGAAGCCGACAGGGGGCAGCGTGGCTACACCTTC
CDR3 protein: CASSEADRGQRGYTF

D gene: TRBD1
J gene: TRBJ1-1
V gene: TRBV7-8
clone size: .
CDR3 DNA: TGTGCCAGCAGCAAGGGGGCCACTGAAGCTTTCTTT
CDR3 protein: CASSKGATEAFF

D gene: TRBD1
J gene: TRBJ1-1
V gene: TRBV9
clone size: .
CDR3 DNA: TGTGCCAGCAGCGTAGAGGGACAGGGTGCCACTGAAGCTTTCTTT
CDR3 protein: CASSVEGQGATEAFF

D gene: TRBD1
J gene: TRBJ2-2
V gene: TRBV28
clone size: many
CDR3 DNA: TGTGCCAGCCAGACAGGGGGGTTTGGCGGGGAGCTGTTTTTT
CDR3 protein: CASQTGGFGGELFF

D gene: .
J gene: TRBJ1-4
V gene: TRBV7-9
clone size: .
CDR3 DNA: TGTGCCAGCAGCCCCGGACTTCCTGGGGAGGAAAAACTGTTTTTT
CDR3 protein: CASSPGLPGEEKLFF

D gene: TRBD1
J gene: TRBJ2-5
V gene: TRBV6-4
clone size: .
CDR3 DNA: TGTGCCAGCAGTGACACCAGGGACAGGGGGTATGGAGAGACCCAGTACTTC
CDR3 protein: CASSDTRDRGYGETQYF

D gene: .
J gene: TRBJ2-1
V gene: TRBV2
clone size: .
CDR3 DNA: TGTGCCAGCAGAGAGGTTCAGCACAATGGTGAGCAGTTCTTC
CDR3 protein: CASREVQHNGEQFF

D gene: .
J gene: TRBJ1-4
V gene: TRBV30
clone size: once
CDR3 DNA: TGTGCCTGGAGCTTAGGGGGAAAACTGTTTTTT
CDR3 protein: CAWSLGGKLFF

D gene: TRBD2
J gene: TRBJ2-2
V gene: TRBV19
clone size: once
CDR3 DNA: TGTGCCAGTACCCGGGACAGAAAGACTAGCGGGAGAAACACCGGGGAGCTGTTTTTT
CDR3 protein: CASTRDRKTSGRNTGELFF

D gene: .
J gene: TRBJ1-1
V gene: TRBV7-8
clone size: .
CDR3 DNA: TGTGCCAGCAGCTTATCAGGGAGGGGGGTGAACACTGAAGCTTTCTTT
CDR3 protein: CASSLSGRGVNTEAFF

D gene: TRBD2
J gene: TRBJ2-1
V gene: TRBV6-5
clone size: few
CDR3 DNA: TGTGCCAGCAGACTAGTAGCGGGAGGCTTCAATGAGCAGTTCTTC
CDR3 protein: CASRLVAGGFNEQFF

D gene: .
J gene: TRBJ2-1
V gene: TRBV28
clone size: once
CDR3 DNA: TGTGCCAGCAGTCTCATGTCAGGGAAGGACTACAATGAGCAGTTCTTC
CDR3 protein: CASSLMSGKDYNEQFF

D gene: .
J gene: TRBJ1-6
V gene: TRBV3-1/TRBV3-2
clone size: .
CDR3 DNA: TGTGCCAGCAGCCAAGACAGAACTTCACCCCTCCACTTT
CDR3 protein: CASSQDRTSPLHF

D gene: TRBD1
J gene: TRBJ1-1
V gene: TRBV6-1
clone size: .
CDR3 DNA: TGTGCCAGCAGTGAAAGCTGGGACAGGGGGCGATGGGACACTGAAGCTTTCTTT
CDR3 protein: CASSESWDRGRWDTEAFF

D gene: TRBD2
J gene: TRBJ2-3
V gene: TRBV19
clone size: .
CDR3 DNA: TGTGCCAGTAGTATGAGAGCGGGAGGTATAGATACGCAGTATTTT
CDR3 protein: CASSMRAGGIDTQYF

D gene: TRBD1
J gene: TRBJ2-1
V gene: TRBV19
clone size: .
CDR3 DNA: TGTGCCAGTAGTGCCGCAGGGGGTACGGGTGAGCAGTTCTTC
CDR3 protein: CASSAAGGTGEQFF

D gene: .
J gene: TRBJ1-3
V gene: TRBV6-6
clone size: .
CDR3 DNA: TGTGCCAGCAGCAGGGGCGGAACGATCGGAAACACCATATATTTT
CDR3 protein: CASSRGGTIGNTIYF

D gene: TRBD2
J gene: TRBJ2-7
V gene: TRBV28
clone size: once
CDR3 DNA: TGTGCCAGCAGTTCAAACCGACTAGCGGGAGCGAACGAGCAGTACTTC
CDR3 protein: CASSSNRLAGANEQYF

D gene: .
J gene: TRBJ2-3
V gene: TRBV2
clone size: once
CDR3 DNA: TGTGCCAGCATGTTCGTAACAGATACGCAGTATTTT
CDR3 protein: CASMFVTDTQYF

D gene: TRBD2
J gene: TRBJ2-2
V gene: TRBV3-1/TRBV3-2
clone size: once
CDR3 DNA: TGTGCCAGCAGCCGACGACTAGCAGGAGGAACCGGGGAGCTGTTTTTT
CDR3 protein: CASSRRLAGGTGELFF

D gene: TRBD1
J gene: TRBJ1-4
V gene: TRBV28
clone size: .
CDR3 DNA: TGTGCCAGCAGGATACAGGGGGCTAGGACTGAAAAACTGTTTTTT
CDR3 protein: CASRIQGARTEKLFF

D gene: .
J gene: TRBJ2-1
V gene: TRBV21-1
clone size: .
CDR3 DNA: TGTGCCAGCAGCAAAGCCACGGAACAGTACAATGAGCAGTTCTTC
CDR3 protein: CASSKATEQYNEQFF

D gene: .
J gene: TRBJ1-2
V gene: TRBV5-5
clone size: .
CDR3 DNA: TGTGCCAGCAGCCAGACAGGAGACTATGGCTACACCTTC
CDR3 protein: CASSQTGDYGYTF

D gene: .
J gene: TRBJ1-5
V gene: TRBV10-2
clone size: .
CDR3 DNA: TGCGCCAGCAGTTTTGACGGACTCAATCAGCCCCAGCATTTT
CDR3 protein: CASSFDGLNQPQHF

D gene: TRBD2
J gene: TRBJ2-2
V gene: TRBV7-9
clone size: once
CDR3 DNA: TGTGCCAGCAGCTTAGGAGGCGGGAGCGACACCGGGGAGCTGTTTTTT
CDR3 protein: CASSLGGGSDTGELFF

D gene: .
J gene: TRBJ2-1
V gene: TRBV20-1
clone size: .
CDR3 DNA: TGCAGTGCTACCTCTGACAATGAGCAGTTCTTC
CDR3 protein: CSATSDNEQFF

D gene: TRBD1
J gene: TRBJ2-6
V gene: TRBV5-4
clone size: .
CDR3 DNA: TGTGCCCAGGGGGTAGACGGGGCCAACGTCCTGACTTTC
CDR3 protein: CAQGVDGANVLTF

D gene: .
J gene: TRBJ1-1
V gene: TRBV19
clone size: .
CDR3 DNA: TGTGCCAGTAGGATAGCTCAGGGGTCGAACACTGAAGCTTTCTTT
CDR3 protein: CASRIAQGSNTEAFF

D gene: TRBD2
J gene: TRBJ2-1
V gene: TRBV6-6
clone size: .
CDR3 DNA: TGTGCCAGCAGCCACAGGACTAGCGGGAGCTACAATGAGCAGTTCTTC
CDR3 protein: CASSHRTSGSYNEQFF

D gene: TRBD2
J gene: TRBJ2-7
V gene: TRBV11-2
clone size: .
CDR3 DNA: TGTGCCAGCAGCTCCTTAAGCGGGGTTACGTACGAGCAGTACTTC
CDR3 protein: CASSSLSGVTYEQYF

D gene: .
J gene: TRBJ1-3
V gene: TRBV27
clone size: .
CDR3 DNA: TGTGCCAGCAGTTTATCCCCGAGTCAGCGCGGCAACACCATATATTTT
CDR3 protein: CASSLSPSQRGNTIYF

D gene: .
J gene: TRBJ2-2
V gene: TRBV6-5
clone size: .
CDR3 DNA: TGTGCCAGCAGCTACGGGGGCAGGACCGGGGAGCTGTTTTTT
CDR3 protein: CASSYGGRTGELFF

D gene: .
J gene: TRBJ1-3
V gene: TRBV5-1
clone size: .
CDR3 DNA: TGCGCCAGCAGCCCCACAGGGTCTGGAAACACCATATATTTT
CDR3 protein: CASSPTGSGNTIYF

D gene: .
J gene: TRBJ1-2
V gene: TRBV3-1/TRBV3-2
clone size: .
CDR3 DNA: TGTGCCAGCAGCCAAGGGAGCCTCTATGGCTACACCTTC
CDR3 protein: CASSQGSLYGYTF

D gene: TRBD2
J gene: TRBJ2-2
V gene: TRBV28
clone size: .
CDR3 DNA: TGTGCCAGCAGTTCGTTAAAACTAGCGGGGGTGACCGGGGAGCTGTTTTTT
CDR3 protein: CASSSLKLAGVTGELFF

D gene: TRBD1
J gene: TRBJ1-4
V gene: TRBV28
clone size: .
CDR3 DNA: TGTGCCAGCAGTGCTCGACAGGGGGCATCGGATGAAAAACTGTTTTTT
CDR3 protein: CASSARQGASDEKLFF

D gene: .
J gene: TRBJ2-7
V gene: TRBV11-3
clone size: few
CDR3 DNA: TGTGCCAGCAGCCCAGGGCCTACCTACGAGCAGTACTTC
CDR3 protein: CASSPGPTYEQYF